The clone carrying this T cell receptor (beta chain) occurred a few times. This CDR3 has 11 amino acids. V gave up 6 bases and J gave up 7 bases, with 9 bases separating them. The germline V gene has CDR1 DFQATT and CDR2 SNEGSKA (reference sequence). This sample was included in a study of graft-versus-host responses after intestinal transplantation. Broader study findings: Early post-transplant HvG declines were associated with peak circulating GvH clone levels.

Irradiated, violet-dye-labeled stimulators (roughly 200,000) were plated alongside roughly 200,000 CFSE-labeled responders. Repertoires were generated with immunoSEQ multiplex PCR, while TCRdb's copy carries only in-frame clones and drops some. The sample consists of 20,000 or so clones, about half of them appearing once. The sample in question was alloreactive CD4+ T cells from a mixed lymphocyte reaction culture, obtained before intestinal transplant. Specified subset: CFSE-low proliferating T cells sorted from approximately 6-day pre-transplant mixed lymphocyte reaction (GvH or HvG direction). The chain links TRBV20-1 to TRBJ2-2; no clear D. The TCR comes from a human patient who received an intestinal transplant. The CDR3 DNA reads TGCAGTGCGAGGAAGGTCGGGGAGCTGTTTTTT. Encoded protein: CSARKVGELFF.